The T cell receptor (beta chain) described here comes from a study of T cell changes during pregnancy in multiple sclerosis. The data were produced by immunoSEQ multiplex PCR, yet TCRdb's version contains in-frame clones alone and is incomplete. In the table there are 10,000 to 13,000 clones, around 89% of which are singletons. The V end lost 3 bases, the J end lost 5 bases, and 7 bases lay between the germline ends. Germline assignment: CDR1 DFQATT and CDR2 SNEGSKA (reference sequence). This CDR3 spans 11 amino acids. The input for sequencing was CD8+ T cells from peripheral blood mononuclear cells, taken in the first trimester of pregnancy. V is TRBV20-1 and J is TRBJ1-2, with no clear D. The TCR comes from a female donor in good health, enrolled as a control in a pregnancy study. CDR3 bases: TGCAGTGCTAGCTCCGGGTATGGCTACACCTTC. Translating gives CSASSGYGYTF.